This T cell receptor (beta chain) was observed in a study of cytomegalovirus exposure and HLA in healthy donors. Amplification used 60 Vbeta primers and 13 Jbeta primers. Here immunoSEQ multiplex PCR was the method, and the copy in TCRdb shows in-frame clones only, minus some. The top ten hold roughly 14% of the sample, which has 150,000 to 200,000 clones, more than 75% seen once. In regard to this clone: Its antigen remains unknown.

General study findings and limits: A later analysis showed HLA-associated TCR beta chains outstripping equally common others in clonal expansion.

This TCR derives from a woman in her 40s in good health and CMV-seronegative. The sequencing input was PBMCs.

The CDR3 DNA reads TGTGCCAGCAGCTTAGAAGTGGGGGGTTCCGCCGGGGAGCTGTTTTTT. It translates to CASSLEVGGSAGELFF. This chain links TRBV7-2 with TRBJ2-2, with a weak D call TRBD2 (6 bases). The CDR3 has 16 amino acids. Germline CDR1 and CDR2: SGHTA and FQGNSA. Trimming pared 1 base from V and 6 bases from J, leaving 15 bases between.